This entry lists 3 T cell receptor beta chains sequenced from one sample in a study of T cell repertoires in cytomegalovirus infection. Antigen specificity for these receptors is unknown. TCRdb independently ran MiXCR on the reads; one entry per CDR3 protein. The sample shows 44,000 or so distinct CDR3 sequences, roughly 20% of them seen only once. The specimen comprised CD8+ T cells from cultured PBMCs, sampled from culture after CMV antigen stimulation. The receptors were gathered from a human donor in good health (CMV status not recorded). Some clones in this sample may be carry-over from other donors' samples.

This rearrangement joins TRBV7-2 to TRBJ2-7; 11 nucleotides match TRBD2. The germline CDR1 and CDR2 sequences are SGHTA and FQGNSA. CDR3 length: 17 residues. Trimming at V came to 2 bases and at J to 1 base, leaving 7 bases not matched to a gene. CDR3 in amino acids: CASSLILAGVASYEQYF. The CDR3 DNA reads TGTGCCAGCAGCTTAATACTAGCGGGAGTTGCGTCCTACGAGCAGTACTTC. The full variable domain, rest sourced from reference TRBV7-2 and TRBJ2-7, is GAGVSQSPSNKVTEKGKDVELRCDPISGHTALYWYRQSLGQGLEFLIYFQGNSAPDKSGLPSDRFSAERTGGSVSTLTIQRTQQEDSAVYLCASSLILAGVASYEQYFGPGTRLTVT.

V is TRBV4-3 and J is TRBJ2-7; 13 bases align to TRBD2. With V trimmed by 3 bases and J by 4 bases, 0 bases remained unmatched. Germline loops: CDR1 LGHNA, CDR2 YSLEER. The CDR3 is made up of 14 amino acids. DNA of the CDR3: TGCGCCAGCAGCCAGGGACTAGCGGGGTACGAGCAGTACTTC. Protein: CASSQGLAGYEQYF.

The CDR3 region has the DNA TGTGCCAGCAGCTTAGCTATGAACACTGAAGCTTTCTTT. Its translation: CASSLAMNTEAFF. The rearrangement joins TRBV7-6 to TRBJ1-1, with D unresolved. CDR3 length equals 13 residues. Germline assignment: CDR1 SGHVS and CDR2 FNYEAQ. Between the trimmed V and J ends, which lost 0 bases and 0 bases, there was a span of 2 bases.